The source of this T cell receptor (beta chain) is a study of neurological immune-mediated disorders. V lost 10 bases and J lost 6; bases outside the gene matches: 24. Germline loops: CDR1 MNHEY, CDR2 SMNVEV (reference sequence). This CDR3 has 18 residues. The cDNA was generated by 5'RACE with 10-nucleotide random UMIs. TCRdb reprocessed the 5' RACE reads with MiXCR, giving one entry per CDR3 protein. This sample has 26,000 or so distinct CDR3 sequences, with 12% found just once. Sequencing was performed on PBMCs. This TCR was recovered from a man in his sixties in good health. V is TRBV27 and J is TRBJ1-5; TRBD1 matches at 7 bases. DNA for the CDR3: TGTGCCAACAGCCTTACCTACTTCGACAGGGAGGGATCTCAGCCCCAGCATTTT. It specifies CANSLTYFDREGSQPQHF.